The source of this TCR beta chain is a study of naive and memory T cell subsets. The study's findings and limits: Especially in CD8 cells, naive repertoires contained a few larger clonotypes, possibly CD45RA-re-expressing memory cells.

This clonotype came up many times. As yet, its antigen is unknown. The beta constant-region primer was an equimolar mix of two oligonucleotides covering TRBC1 and TRBC2. Ligated cDNA was amplified by four rounds of PCR with nested alpha and beta constant-region primers and SP2. TCRdb analysed the UMI-ligation and nested PCR reads with MiXCR anew, one entry per CDR3 protein. The profile shows roughly 150,000 distinct CDR3 sequences, approximately 24% of them singletons. Separate alpha and beta amplification began at the second PCR step. Sequential positive selection took CD4 T cells first, then CD8 T cells. CDR3 length equals 13 residues. V lost 5 bases, J lost 3 bases, and 7 bases lay in between. Germline V gene lookup returns CDR1 LNHNV and CDR2 YYDKDF (reference sequence).

Sequenced material: naive CD4+ T cells from blood. This chain uses TRBV15 with TRBJ2-2; D is unresolved. This TCR came from a human donor in good health. CDR3 DNA sequence: TGTGCCACCAGCCAACGTTACACCGGGGAGCTGTTTTTT. Protein sequence: CATSQRYTGELFF.